This T cell receptor (beta chain) was profiled in a study of OX40 agonist ivuxolimab in advanced cancers. The CDR3 length is 15 residues. Trimming cost V 5 bases and J 0 bases; bases outside gene matches: 5. Germline assignment: CDR1 SGHVS and CDR2 FNYEAQ. The assay was immunoSEQ multiplex PCR, and TCRdb's table has in-frame clones only and misses some. The data contain about 82,000 clones, roughly 91% of them singletons. This sequence originates from an adult with an advanced solid tumor such as melanoma, head and neck, liver or kidney cancer. The sequences come from CD4+ or CD8+ T cells sorted from blood, collected in a trial of the OX40 agonist ivuxolimab. The V and J genes are TRBV7-6 and TRBJ2-7; TRBD1 agrees at 9 bases. CDR3 DNA: TGTGCCAGCAGCCCACGGACAGGGGACTCCTACGAGCAGTACTTC. Translation gives CASSPRTGDSYEQYF.